What follows describes a single TCR beta chain. The sample originates from a study of blood T cell repertoires in COVID-19. The CDR3 contains 13 residues. V lost 6 bases and J lost 1, with 9 bases in between. CDR1 and CDR2 from the germline V gene are SNHLY and FYNNEI. TCRdb's copy holds only in-frame clones and misses some; the assay was immunoSEQ multiplex PCR. The table includes approximately 270,000 clones, over 75% detected once. The rearrangement links TRBV2 to TRBJ1-1; D possibly corresponds to TRBD1 (6 bases). Sequencing used PBMCs or T cells enriched from blood (not recorded which). The receptor's source is a man aged 40-49 years who had recovered from COVID-19. The CDR3 sequence is CASRDSSNTEAFF. CDR3 DNA: TGTGCCAGCAGGGACAGCTCGAACACTGAAGCTTTCTTT.